This record looks at one T cell receptor (beta chain) sequence and its context. Its antigen is still unknown. This sample is part of a study of CD8+ T cells in alopecia areata. Across the whole study: Patients in the treated group were given tofacitinib by mouth, 5 to 10 mg twice a day. Dosing with tofacitinib proceeded for 6 to 18 months, followed by 6 months off drug. Overall study findings and caveats: Alphabeta T cells residing in normal skin are also sequenced in scalp samples.

Germline loops: CDR1 MNHNY, CDR2 SVGAGI (reference sequence). The CDR3 runs to 12 residues. With 4 bases removed from V and 1 base from J, the gap between germline ends came to 4 bases. The authors extracted RNA and reverse transcribed it into cDNA as the sequencing template. The data were produced by immunoSEQ multiplex PCR, yet TCRdb's version contains in-frame clones alone and is incomplete. The repertoire consists of around 160,000 clones, with about 90% occurring once and the leading ten covering roughly 15%. Peripheral blood and lesional scalp punch biopsies came from alopecia areata patients. The receptor's source is a human donor with alopecia areata. The material was CD8+ T cells sorted from blood, obtained at week 0. The V gene is TRBV6-6, the J gene TRBJ1-1; D uncertain. The CDR3, as DNA: TGTGCCAGCAGTTGGGAGAACACTGAAGCTTTCTTT. This sequence encodes CASSWENTEAFF.